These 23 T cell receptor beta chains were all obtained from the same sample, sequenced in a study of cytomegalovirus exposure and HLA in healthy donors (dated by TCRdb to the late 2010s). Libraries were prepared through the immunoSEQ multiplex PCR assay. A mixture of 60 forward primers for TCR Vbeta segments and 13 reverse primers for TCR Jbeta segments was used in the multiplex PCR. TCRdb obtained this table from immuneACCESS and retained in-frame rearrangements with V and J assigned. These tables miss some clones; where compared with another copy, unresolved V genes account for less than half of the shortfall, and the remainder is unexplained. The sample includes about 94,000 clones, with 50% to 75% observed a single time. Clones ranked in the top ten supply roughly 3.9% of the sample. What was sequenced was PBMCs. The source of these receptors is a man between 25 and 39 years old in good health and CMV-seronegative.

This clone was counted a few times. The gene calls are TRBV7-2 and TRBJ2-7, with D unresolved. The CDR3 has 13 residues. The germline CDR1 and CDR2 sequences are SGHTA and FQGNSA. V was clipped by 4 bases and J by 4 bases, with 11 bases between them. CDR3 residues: CASSSRGPYEQYF. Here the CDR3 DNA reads TGTGCCAGCAGCTCCCGAGGTCCTTACGAGCAGTACTTC.

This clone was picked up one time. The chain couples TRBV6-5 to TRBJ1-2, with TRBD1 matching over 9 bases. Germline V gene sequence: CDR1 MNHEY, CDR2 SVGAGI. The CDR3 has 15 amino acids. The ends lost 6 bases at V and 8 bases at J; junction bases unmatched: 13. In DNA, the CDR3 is TGTGCCAGCAGGCCAGGGACAGGGCCACTAGAAGGCTACACCTTC. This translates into CASRPGTGPLEGYTF.

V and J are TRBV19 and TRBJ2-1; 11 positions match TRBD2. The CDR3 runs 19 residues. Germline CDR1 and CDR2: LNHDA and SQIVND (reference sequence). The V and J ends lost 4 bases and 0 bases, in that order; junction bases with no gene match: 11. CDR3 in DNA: TGTGCCAGTAGTAGGGGTCTAGCGGGAGGCCCGAGCTCCTACAATGAGCAGTTCTTC. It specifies CASSRGLAGGPSSYNEQFF. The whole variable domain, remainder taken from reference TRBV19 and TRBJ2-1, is DGGITQSPKYLFRKEGQNVTLSCEQNLNHDAMYWYRQDPGQGLRLIYYSQIVNDFQKGDIAEGYSVSREKKESFPLTVTSAQKNPTAFYLCASSRGLAGGPSSYNEQFFGPGTRLTVL.

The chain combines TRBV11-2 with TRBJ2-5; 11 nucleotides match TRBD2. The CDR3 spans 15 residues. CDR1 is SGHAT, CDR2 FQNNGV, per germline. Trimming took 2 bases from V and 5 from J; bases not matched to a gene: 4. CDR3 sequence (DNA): TGTGCCAGCAGCTTATTAGCGGGGGGGCGGGAGACCCAGTACTTC. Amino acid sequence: CASSLLAGGRETQYF.

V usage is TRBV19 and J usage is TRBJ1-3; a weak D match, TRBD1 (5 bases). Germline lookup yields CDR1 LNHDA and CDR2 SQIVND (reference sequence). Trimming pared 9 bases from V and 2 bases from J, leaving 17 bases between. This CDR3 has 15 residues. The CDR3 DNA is TGTGCCAGCCATTTCATCACGGGGGCTGGAAACACCATATATTTT. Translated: CASHFITGAGNTIYF.

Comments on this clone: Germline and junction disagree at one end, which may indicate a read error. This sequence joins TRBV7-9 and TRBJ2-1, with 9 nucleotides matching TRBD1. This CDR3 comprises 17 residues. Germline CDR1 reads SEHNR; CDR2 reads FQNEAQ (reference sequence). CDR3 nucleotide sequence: TGTTCCAGCAGCTCCTACTTCGGGACAGGGCGATACAATGAGCAGTTCTTC. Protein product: CSSSSYFGTGRYNEQFF. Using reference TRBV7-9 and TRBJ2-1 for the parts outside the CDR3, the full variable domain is DTGVSQNPRHKITKRGQNVTFRCDPISEHNRLYWYRQTLGQGPEFLTYFQNEAQLEKSRLLSDRFSAERPKGSFSTLEIQRTEQGDSAMYLCSSSSYFGTGRYNEQFFGPGTRLTVL.

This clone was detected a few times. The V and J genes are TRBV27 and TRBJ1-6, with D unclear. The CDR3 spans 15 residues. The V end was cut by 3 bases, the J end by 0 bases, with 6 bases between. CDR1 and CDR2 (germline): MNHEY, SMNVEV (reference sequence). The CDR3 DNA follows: TGTGCCAGCAGTTTGGGCAGCTCCTATAATTCACCCCTCCACTTT. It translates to CASSLGSSYNSPLHF.

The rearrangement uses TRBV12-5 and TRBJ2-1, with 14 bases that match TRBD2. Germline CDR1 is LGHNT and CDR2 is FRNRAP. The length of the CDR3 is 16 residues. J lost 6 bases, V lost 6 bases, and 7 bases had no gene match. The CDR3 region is CASGTSGRVKGNEQFF. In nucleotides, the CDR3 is TGTGCTAGTGGGACTAGCGGGAGGGTTAAGGGCAATGAGCAGTTCTTC.

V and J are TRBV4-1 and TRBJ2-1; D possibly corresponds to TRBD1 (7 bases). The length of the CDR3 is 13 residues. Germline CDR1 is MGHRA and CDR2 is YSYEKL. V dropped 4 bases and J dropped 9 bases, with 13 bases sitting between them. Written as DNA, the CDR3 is TGCGCCAGCAGCCCTTCAGGGGGAGGTGAGCAGTTCTTC. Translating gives CASSPSGGGEQFF.

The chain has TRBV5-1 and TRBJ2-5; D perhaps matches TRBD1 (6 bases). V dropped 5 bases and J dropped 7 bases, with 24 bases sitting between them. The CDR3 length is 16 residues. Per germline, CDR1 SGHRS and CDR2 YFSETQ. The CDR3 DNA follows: TGCGCCAGCAGTCCCAATGTGGGACACGGAGATGGGACCCAGTACTTC. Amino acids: CASSPNVGHGDGTQYF. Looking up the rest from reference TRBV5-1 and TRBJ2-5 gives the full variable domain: KAGVTQTPRYLIKTRGQQVTLSCSPISGHRSVSWYQQTPGQGLQFLFEYFSETQRNKGNFPGRFSGRQFSNSRSEMNVSTLELGDSALYLCASSPNVGHGDGTQYFGPGTRLLVL.

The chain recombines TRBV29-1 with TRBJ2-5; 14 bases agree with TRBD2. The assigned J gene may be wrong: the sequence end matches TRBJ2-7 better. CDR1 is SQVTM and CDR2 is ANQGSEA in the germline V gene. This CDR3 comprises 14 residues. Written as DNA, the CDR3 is TGCAGCGTTTCCGGGACTAGCGGGAGTAGCGAGCAGTACTTC. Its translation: CSVSGTSGSSEQYF.

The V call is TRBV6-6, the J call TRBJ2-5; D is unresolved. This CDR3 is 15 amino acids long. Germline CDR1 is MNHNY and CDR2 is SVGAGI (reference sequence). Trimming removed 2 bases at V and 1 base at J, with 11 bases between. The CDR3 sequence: CASSYSTVSQETQYF. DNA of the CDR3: TGTGCCAGCAGTTACAGCACAGTGAGCCAAGAGACCCAGTACTTC.

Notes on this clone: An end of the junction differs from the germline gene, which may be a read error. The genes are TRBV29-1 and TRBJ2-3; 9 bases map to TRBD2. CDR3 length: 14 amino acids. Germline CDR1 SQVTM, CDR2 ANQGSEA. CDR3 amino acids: CSVESGGLHRYAVF. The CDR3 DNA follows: TGCAGCGTTGAAAGCGGGGGGCTGCACAGATACGCAGTATTT.

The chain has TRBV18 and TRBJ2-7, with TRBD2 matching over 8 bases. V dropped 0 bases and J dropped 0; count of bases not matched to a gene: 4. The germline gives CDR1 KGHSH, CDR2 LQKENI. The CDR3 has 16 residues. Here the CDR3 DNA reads TGTGCCAGCTCACCACCTTTAGCGGGGAGCTCCTACGAGCAGTACTTC. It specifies CASSPPLAGSSYEQYF.

CDR3 in amino acids: CAISRRGGFSYEQYF. The CDR3 nucleotides read TGTGCCATCAGTCGGCGCGGGGGCTTCTCCTACGAGCAGTACTTC. The J gene is TRBJ2-7, the V gene TRBV10-3, with D possibly TRBD2 on 7 matching bases. Trimming left V 5 bases short and J 0 bases short, with 14 bases between. This CDR3 contains 15 residues. Germline CDR1 ENHRY, CDR2 SYGVKD.

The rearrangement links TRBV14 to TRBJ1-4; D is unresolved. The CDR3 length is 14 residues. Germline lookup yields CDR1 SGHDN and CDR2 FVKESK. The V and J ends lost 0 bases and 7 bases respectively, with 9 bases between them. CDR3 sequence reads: CASSQDQAVEKLFF. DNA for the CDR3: TGTGCCAGCAGCCAAGATCAGGCAGTTGAAAAACTGTTTTTT.

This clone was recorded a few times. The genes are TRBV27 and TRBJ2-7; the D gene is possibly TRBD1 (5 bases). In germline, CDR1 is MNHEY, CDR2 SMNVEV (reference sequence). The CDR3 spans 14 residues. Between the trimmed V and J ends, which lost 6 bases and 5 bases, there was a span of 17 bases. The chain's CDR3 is CASSPGVGVNEQYF. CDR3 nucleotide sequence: TGTGCCAGCAGCCCTGGGGTAGGGGTGAACGAGCAGTACTTC.

DNA for the CDR3: TGTGCCAGTAGTATCCTAGCGGGGGGGCCTCGGAATGAGCAGTTCTTC. It encodes CASSILAGGPRNEQFF. The rearrangement uses TRBV19 and TRBJ2-1; 12 bases agree with TRBD2. V trimming: 3 bases; J trimming: 7 bases; junction bases outside the gene matches: 7. The CDR3 has 16 amino acids. Germline V CDR1 and CDR2: LNHDA, SQIVND (reference sequence).

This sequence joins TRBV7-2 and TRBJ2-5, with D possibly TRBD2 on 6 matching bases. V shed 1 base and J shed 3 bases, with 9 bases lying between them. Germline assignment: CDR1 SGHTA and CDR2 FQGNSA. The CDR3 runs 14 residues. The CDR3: CASSLVTREETQYF. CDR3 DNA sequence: TGTGCCAGCAGCTTAGTGACTAGAGAAGAGACCCAGTACTTC.

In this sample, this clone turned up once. The CDR3 protein is CASSASGQNYEQYF. In DNA form, the CDR3 reads TGTGCCAGCAGTGCCAGCGGACAGAACTACGAGCAGTACTTC. This chain joins TRBV25-1 and TRBJ2-7, with a weak D call TRBD1 (6 bases). The germline gives CDR1 MGHDK, CDR2 SYGVNS. The CDR3 totals 14 residues. Trimming took off 4 bases at V and 3 bases at J, with 13 bases between the two ends.

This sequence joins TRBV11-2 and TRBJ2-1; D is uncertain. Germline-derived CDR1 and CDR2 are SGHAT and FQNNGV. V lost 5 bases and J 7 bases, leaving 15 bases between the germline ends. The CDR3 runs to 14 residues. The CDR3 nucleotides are TGTGCCAGCAGCCCGGTCAGCGTAGCAAATGAGCAGTTCTTC. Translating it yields CASSPVSVANEQFF.

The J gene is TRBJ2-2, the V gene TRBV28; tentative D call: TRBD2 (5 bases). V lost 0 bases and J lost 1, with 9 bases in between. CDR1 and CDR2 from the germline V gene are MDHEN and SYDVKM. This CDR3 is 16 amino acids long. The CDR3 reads CASSLWPGLNTGELFF. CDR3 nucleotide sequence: TGTGCCAGCAGTTTATGGCCAGGACTGAACACCGGGGAGCTGTTTTTT.

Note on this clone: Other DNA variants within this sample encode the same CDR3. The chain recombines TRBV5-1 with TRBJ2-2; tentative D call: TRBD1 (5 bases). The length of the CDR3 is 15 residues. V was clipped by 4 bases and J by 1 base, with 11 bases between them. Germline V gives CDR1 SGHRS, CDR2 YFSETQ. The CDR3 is CASSNGAVNTGELFF. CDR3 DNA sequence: TGCGCCAGCAGCAATGGGGCAGTGAACACCGGGGAGCTGTTTTTT. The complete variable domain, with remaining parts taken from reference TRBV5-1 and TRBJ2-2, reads KAGVTQTPRYLIKTRGQQVTLSCSPISGHRSVSWYQQTPGQGLQFLFEYFSETQRNKGNFPGRFSGRQFSNSRSEMNVSTLELGDSALYLCASSNGAVNTGELFFGEGSRLTVL.